This passage covers 26 T cell receptor beta chains from one sample sequenced in a study of Ad26.COV2.S vaccination and SARS-CoV-2 variants. Using immunoSEQ multiplex PCR, the repertoire was profiled, and TCRdb retains in-frame clones only, with some absent. The table records 300,000 to 350,000 clones, 90% of them present only once. Treatment: around 19 received Ad26.COV2.S at low or high dose, single or two shots; a few received placebo; per-sample allocation not given. Sampling occurred on day 63 after the first vaccine or placebo injection. The source was peripheral blood, collected in a trial of Ad26.COV2.S vaccine versus placebo. Receptors originate from a person between 18 and 65 years old who received the Ad26.COV2.S COVID-19 vaccine or a placebo.

J is TRBJ2-2 and V is TRBV7-6; 9 nucleotides agree with TRBD1. Trimming removed 4 bases from V and 5 bases from J; junction bases left unmatched: 8. This CDR3 region has 16 residues. Germline V CDR1 and CDR2: SGHVS, FNYEAQ. The CDR3 DNA reads TGTGCCAGCAGCTCCCAGACAGGGGGATTGACCGGGGAGCTGTTTTTT. Its protein product is CASSSQTGGLTGELFF.

This clone came up a few times. This sequence joins TRBV27 and TRBJ2-4, with 8 bases aligning to TRBD1. CDR1 and CDR2 (germline): MNHEY, SMNVEV (reference sequence). The CDR3 loop spans 17 amino acids. The V gene end was trimmed by 3 bases and the J gene end by 4 bases; junction bases not matched to a gene: 11. CDR3 region: CASSFLSSGQGKNIQYF. CDR3 DNA: TGTGCCAGCAGTTTCCTATCCTCTGGACAGGGAAAAAACATTCAGTACTTC.

The CDR3 bases are TGTGCCTGCGAGAAGTGGGGGGGAGAGACCCAGTACTTC. This codes for CACEKWGGETQYF. The genes are TRBV30 and TRBJ2-5; 7 nucleotides line up with TRBD2. V lost 6 bases to trimming and J lost 4 bases; unmatched junction nucleotides: 8. This CDR3 region has 13 residues. The germline CDR1 and CDR2 sequences are GTSNPN and SVGIG (reference sequence).

This chain links TRBV19 with TRBJ2-5; D perhaps matches TRBD1 (6 bases). Germline CDR1 LNHDA, CDR2 SQIVND (reference sequence). V lost 7 bases, J lost 0 bases, and 9 bases lay in between. The CDR3 length is 13 residues. CDR3 in amino acids: CASMRTDQETQYF. The CDR3, as DNA: TGTGCCAGTATGAGGACAGACCAAGAGACCCAGTACTTC.

In regard to this clone: This CDR3 is also generated by other DNA sequences in the sample. The chain combines TRBV5-1 with TRBJ2-2, with D perhaps matching TRBD1 (6 bases). Per the germline V gene, CDR1 is SGHRS and CDR2 is YFSETQ. Trimming shortened V by 0 bases and J by 1 base, and 10 bases separated the two germline ends. There are 16 residues in the CDR3. The CDR3 bases are TGCGCCAGCAGCTTGGTTGCAGGGGTGAACACCGGGGAGCTGTTTTTT. It is translated as CASSLVAGVNTGELFF.

The chain joins TRBV6-2 or TRBV6-3 to TRBJ1-2, with unresolved D. This CDR3 has 15 amino acids. Germline V lookup: CDR1 MNHEY, CDR2 SVGEGT. The V end was cut by 2 bases, the J end by 4 bases, with 14 bases between. The CDR3: CASSYQWTDPYGYTF. The CDR3 DNA reads TGTGCCAGCAGTTACCAATGGACCGACCCCTATGGCTACACCTTC.

This sequence joins TRBV6-6 and TRBJ1-2; TRBD1 is a possible D gene (6 bases). Germline loops: CDR1 MNHNY, CDR2 SVGAGI (reference sequence). The CDR3 spans 14 residues. The V end lost 6 bases, the J end lost 2 bases, and 13 bases lay between the germline ends. CDR3 protein: CASRRDKANYGYTF. The CDR3 bases are TGTGCCAGCAGGCGGGACAAAGCAAACTATGGCTACACCTTC.

V is TRBV5-6 and J is TRBJ2-5, with a possible D match to TRBD1 (6 bases). The germline V gene has CDR1 SGHDT and CDR2 YYEEEE. This CDR3 contains 16 residues. Trimming took off 2 bases at V and 1 base at J, with 15 bases between the two ends. This CDR3 reads CASSFTVGRGQETQYF. CDR3 in DNA: TGTGCCAGCAGCTTTACGGTCGGCAGGGGCCAAGAGACCCAGTACTTC.

This chain links TRBV27 with TRBJ2-6, with 10 nucleotides matching TRBD1. With 7 bases clipped from V and 1 base from J, the junction kept 10 bases outside the gene matches. CDR3 length: 18 residues. Germline V gene sequence: CDR1 MNHEY, CDR2 SMNVEV (reference sequence). The CDR3 coding sequence is TGTGCCAGCACCCGGATAGGACAGGGGGTATCTGGGGCCAACGTCCTGACTTTC. This codes for CASTRIGQGVSGANVLTF.

The chain couples TRBV29-1 to TRBJ2-2; D remains unclear. Germline V gene sequence: CDR1 SQVTM, CDR2 ANQGSEA. The CDR3 is 13 amino acids. The V end was cut by 2 bases, the J end by 7 bases, with 11 bases between. The CDR3 nucleotides are TGCAGCGTTGAAAAAGCAAGGAACGGGGAGCTGTTTTTT. Translation gives CSVEKARNGELFF.

The V call is TRBV24-1, the J call TRBJ2-3, with 10 bases that match TRBD2. The junction had 0 bases not matched to a gene; V was cut back by 5 bases and J by 5 bases. The CDR3 length is 13 residues. Germline V gene lookup returns CDR1 KGHDR and CDR2 SFDVKD. In DNA, the CDR3 is TGTGCCACCAGTGGACTAGCGGGAGATACGCAGTATTTT. Encoded protein: CATSGLAGDTQYF.

The chain carries TRBV6-5 and TRBJ1-2; 7 bases agree with TRBD1. The CDR3 is made up of 14 amino acids. Germline V CDR1 and CDR2: MNHEY, SVGAGI. Trimming removed 2 bases from V and 6 bases from J; junction bases left unmatched: 6. As DNA, the CDR3 is TGTGCCAGCAGTTACGGGACAGATTTAAATGGCTACACCTTC. Its protein is CASSYGTDLNGYTF.

V and J are TRBV7-2 and TRBJ1-6; 9 nucleotides line up with TRBD1. This CDR3 has 16 residues. V shed 5 bases and J 7 bases; nucleotides not matched to a gene: 9. From germline, CDR1 is SGHTA and CDR2 FQGNSA. CDR3 protein: CASSQSAGQGNSPLHF. The DNA for the CDR3 is TGTGCCAGCAGCCAGAGTGCAGGACAGGGGAATTCACCCCTCCACTTT.

The gene calls are TRBV4-3 and TRBJ2-1; 7 bases are a match to TRBD2. Germline V gene data show CDR1 as LGHNA and CDR2 as YSLEER. J was trimmed by 2 bases and V by 0 bases; bases with no gene match: 4. The CDR3 has 16 residues. This chain's CDR3 is CASSQDWGGPYNEQFF. The CDR3, as DNA: TGCGCCAGCAGCCAAGATTGGGGAGGGCCCTACAATGAGCAGTTCTTC.

V usage is TRBV6-2 or TRBV6-3 and J usage is TRBJ2-7; 7 bases match TRBD2. From germline, CDR1 is MNHEY and CDR2 SVGEGT. V was clipped by 5 bases and J by 3 bases; unmatched bases: 4. The CDR3 contains 13 residues. The CDR3 region is CASSALAGYEQYV. The CDR3 nucleotides are TGTGCCAGCAGTGCCTTAGCGGGCTACGAGCAGTACGTC.

The chain links TRBV7-9 to TRBJ1-6; a possible D gene is TRBD1 (6 bases). Germline assignment: CDR1 SEHNR and CDR2 FQNEAQ (reference sequence). This CDR3 has 14 residues. V was cut by 3 bases and J by 9 bases, with 12 bases left in between. CDR3 DNA sequence: TGTGCCAGCAGCTTGGGGGGCGATGGTTCACCCCTCCACTTT. Translated: CASSLGGDGSPLHF.

This chain uses TRBV29-1 with TRBJ1-2; the match to TRBD1 covers 7 bases. The CDR3 has 11 amino acids. Germline-derived CDR1 and CDR2 are SQVTM and ANQGSEA. The V segment lost 7 bases and the J segment 8 bases; nucleotides outside the gene matches: 7. DNA of the CDR3: TGCAGCGCTCGACAGGGTGGCGGCTACACCTTC. Translated: CSARQGGGYTF.

The rearrangement uses TRBV3-1 (or the pseudogene TRBV3-2) and TRBJ1-4; 7 bases map to TRBD1. This CDR3 is 15 amino acids long. With V trimmed by 4 bases and J by 8 bases, 10 bases remained unmatched. CDR1 and CDR2 from the germline V gene are LGHDT and YNNKEL (reference sequence). This CDR3 reads CASSPRTGREEKLFF. The DNA for the CDR3 is TGTGCCAGCAGCCCTCGGACAGGAAGGGAAGAAAAACTGTTTTTT.

The chain is built from TRBV5-6 and TRBJ1-1; maybe TRBD1 (5 bases). The V and J ends lost 1 base and 2 bases respectively, with 9 bases between them. The germline V gene has CDR1 SGHDT and CDR2 YYEEEE. The CDR3 sequence is 14 residues long. Here the CDR3 reads CASSLTGGNTEAFF. DNA of the CDR3: TGTGCCAGCAGCTTGACAGGAGGTAACACTGAAGCTTTCTTT.

The chain couples TRBV5-4 to TRBJ2-1; a possible D gene is TRBD1 (6 bases). V was pared by 2 bases and J by 5 bases, with 11 bases between. The CDR3 loop spans 14 amino acids. Germline V gives CDR1 SGHNT, CDR2 YYREEE (reference sequence). The CDR3 DNA follows: TGTGCCAGCAGCTTACCCACAGGGAACAATGAGCAGTTCTTC. Its protein is CASSLPTGNNEQFF.

The CDR3 region has the DNA TGTGCCAGCACCCTAGAGTTGCTAGCGGGACCCAATGAGCAGTTCTTC. Amino acid sequence: CASTLELLAGPNEQFF. The rearrangement joins TRBV7-9 to TRBJ2-1; 9 bases agree with TRBD2. Trimming cost V 7 bases and J 6 bases; bases outside gene matches: 13. The CDR3 is 16 residues long. Per germline, CDR1 SEHNR and CDR2 FQNEAQ (reference sequence).

The chain recombines TRBV7-6 with TRBJ1-2, with D perhaps TRBD1 (6 bases). CDR3 length equals 13 residues. CDR1 and CDR2 (germline): SGHVS, FNYEAQ. Trimming left V 0 bases short and J 11 bases short, with 13 bases between. The CDR3 loop reads CASSLAGASLYTF. The CDR3 DNA reads TGTGCCAGCAGCTTAGCGGGGGCCAGCCTTTACACCTTC.

This rearrangement joins TRBV9 to TRBJ1-2, with D hard to call. Germline CDR1 and CDR2: SGDLS and YYNGEE. This CDR3 comprises 11 residues. V was pared by 3 bases and J by 8 bases, with 8 bases between. CDR3: CASSATGGYTF. The CDR3 region has the DNA TGTGCCAGCAGCGCTACCGGGGGCTACACCTTC.

The genes are TRBV29-1 and TRBJ1-4; a possible D gene is TRBD1 (5 bases). V lost 7 bases and J 3 bases, leaving 15 bases between the germline ends. The V gene's germline CDR1 is SQVTM and CDR2 ANQGSEA. This CDR3 region has 14 residues. In DNA form, the CDR3 reads TGCAGCGCCGGCGGGGGTGGCCCTAATGAAAAACTGTTTTTT. Residues: CSAGGGGPNEKLFF.

CDR3 in DNA: TGTGCCAGCAGCTTTTCGGGACAGGGGTTCTGGGAGCAGTTCTTC. Translating it yields CASSFSGQGFWEQFF. The chain joins TRBV5-5 to TRBJ2-1; 10 positions agree with TRBD1. From germline, CDR1 is SGHKS and CDR2 YYEKEE (reference sequence). J gave up 10 bases and V 2 bases, and 9 bases lay outside the gene matches. This CDR3 has 15 amino acids.

The chain recombines TRBV19 with TRBJ2-1; 7 nucleotides line up with TRBD2. Germline V gives CDR1 LNHDA, CDR2 SQIVND (reference sequence). There are 15 residues in the CDR3. V gave up 1 base and J gave up 3 bases; unmatched junction bases: 3. CDR3 bases: TGTGCCAGTAGTATAGGGGGGGGAAGCTACAATGAGCAGTTCTTC. Protein sequence: CASSIGGGSYNEQFF.